The next 22 T cell receptor beta chains were all read from a single sample in a study of blood T cells in healthy people across ages (dated by TCRdb to the mid-2010s). Library creation used 5' RACE. TCRdb names Illumina HiSeq 2500 as the instrument used. A second PCR of about 7 to 12 cycles was run with a J-beta primer mix and a sample-barcoded 5' primer. TCRdb trimmed the raw reads at Q25, called clones with MiXCR and kept productive beta chains. CDR3 protein sequences are deduplicated, and each keeps its most common genes and DNA. Counted in this sample were 1.5 million to 2 million distinct CDR3 sequences; around 50% of them appeared once. Roughly 2% of the sample lies in the top ten. Sequencing was performed on blood. The receptors were gathered from a middle-aged woman in good health.

The chain is built from TRBV6-1 and TRBJ2-1; D is possibly TRBD2 (7 bases). The germline V gene encodes CDR1 MNHNS and CDR2 SASEGT. The V and J ends lost 6 bases and 0 bases respectively, with 18 bases between them. The CDR3 totals 17 residues. CDR3 sequence reads: CASSFTGRTASYNEQFF. DNA for the CDR3: TGTGCCAGCAGCTTTACCGGGAGGACAGCCTCCTACAATGAGCAGTTCTTC.

The chain recombines TRBV29-1 with TRBJ2-3, with D uncertain. Germline lookup yields CDR1 SQVTM and CDR2 ANQGSEA. The CDR3 length is 14 residues. Trimming left V 4 bases short and J 1 base short, with 12 bases between. The CDR3 coding sequence is TGCAGCGTTGCTTATCGAGCAGGCACAGATACGCAGTATTTT. It codes for CSVAYRAGTDTQYF.

The CDR3 region has the DNA TGTGCCAGCAGTGACGACCGGGCCCGCTACAATGAGCAGTTCTTC. This translates into CASSDDRARYNEQFF. The chain combines TRBV6-5 with TRBJ2-1, with D unresolved. V shed 5 bases and J shed 3 bases, with 14 bases lying between them. Germline CDR1 MNHEY, CDR2 SVGAGI. The CDR3 totals 15 residues.

The J gene is TRBJ2-3, the V gene TRBV11-1; TRBD2 is a possible D gene (5 bases). CDR1 is SGHAT and CDR2 is FQDESV in the germline V gene (reference sequence). The CDR3 covers 17 residues. Trimming took 3 bases from V and 2 from J, leaving 18 bases between them. The CDR3 region has the DNA TGTGCCAGCAGCTTGCACGGCAAGCTACGGGACACAGATACGCAGTATTTT. Translated: CASSLHGKLRDTDTQYF.

The chain has TRBV28 and TRBJ2-7; possibly TRBD1 for D (5 bases). The length of the CDR3 is 13 residues. The V gene lost 6 bases and the J gene lost 0 bases, with 9 bases spanning the gap. CDR1 is MDHEN and CDR2 is SYDVKM in the germline V gene. The CDR3 region is CASRGLISYEQYF. For the CDR3, the DNA is TGTGCCAGCAGGGGGCTAATCTCCTACGAGCAGTACTTC.

A few counts support this clonotype. The gene calls are TRBV20-1 and TRBJ1-1; D not certain. Germline V gene data show CDR1 as DFQATT and CDR2 as SNEGSKA (reference sequence). V was trimmed by 0 bases and J by 1 base, leaving 12 bases between them. CDR3 length: 15 amino acids. CDR3 DNA: TGCAGTGCTAGAGATCGTCGCCGGGGGAACACTGAAGCTTTCTTT. Its translation is CSARDRRRGNTEAFF.

The chain joins TRBV10-3 to TRBJ2-7; D tentatively reads TRBD1 or TRBD2 (6 bases each). The CDR3 loop spans 13 amino acids. V lost 7 bases and J lost 6, with 16 bases in between. The germline V gene encodes CDR1 ENHRY and CDR2 SYGVKD. The CDR3 region is CAINRGEGGEQYF. CDR3 nucleotides: TGTGCCATCAATAGGGGTGAGGGGGGCGAGCAGTACTTC.

Only a few counts were recorded for this clonotype. This chain connects TRBV4-2 to TRBJ2-1; 8 bases map to TRBD2. This CDR3 comprises 17 residues. Germline V gene sequence: CDR1 LGHNA, CDR2 YNFKEQ. V dropped 1 base and J dropped 7; count of bases not matched to a gene: 12. The CDR3 region is CASSQAISGEGRNEQFF. In DNA, the CDR3 is TGTGCCAGCAGCCAAGCGATTAGCGGGGAAGGTAGGAATGAGCAGTTCTTC.

In its sample, this clonotype was seen a few times. The rearrangement joins TRBV6-2 or TRBV6-3 to TRBJ1-1; the D is unclear. Germline CDR1 reads MNHEY; CDR2 reads SVGEGT. The CDR3 is 16 residues long. V gave up 6 bases and J gave up 0 bases, with 17 bases separating them. The CDR3 loop reads CASSRGRELMNTEAFF. The CDR3 coding sequence is TGTGCCAGCAGCCGCGGGAGGGAACTCATGAACACTGAAGCTTTCTTT.

The rearrangement joins TRBV15 to TRBJ2-3; D is unresolved. Germline V gives CDR1 LNHNV, CDR2 YYDKDF (reference sequence). Trimming pared 5 bases from V and 6 bases from J, leaving 21 bases between. The CDR3 consists of 16 residues. The CDR3: CATSQSRTLFRDTQYF. CDR3 nucleotides: TGTGCCACCAGCCAAAGTAGAACCCTCTTTAGGGATACGCAGTATTTT.

V gene TRBV28 combines with J gene TRBJ2-3, with 14 bases lining up with TRBD2. Trimming removed 7 bases from V and 4 bases from J; junction bases left unmatched: 7. CDR1 is MDHEN, CDR2 SYDVKM, per germline. The CDR3 is 16 amino acids. The CDR3 sequence: CASKRLAGGPADTQYF. The CDR3 nucleotides are TGTGCCAGCAAACGACTAGCGGGGGGGCCAGCAGATACGCAGTATTTT. The full variable domain, rest sourced from reference TRBV28 and TRBJ2-3, is DVKVTQSSRYLVKRTGEKVFLECVQDMDHENMFWYRQDPGLGLRLIYFSYDVKMKEKGDIPEGYSVSREKKERFSLILESASTNQTSMYLCASKRLAGGPADTQYFGPGTRLTVL.

CDR3 nucleotides: TGTGCCAGCAGTTCCCACGGACTAGAGAACAATGAGCAGTTCTTC. It specifies CASSSHGLENNEQFF. This chain links TRBV6-6 with TRBJ2-1, with 7 bases identical to TRBD2. The trim removed 4 bases at V and 5 bases at J, leaving 8 bases unmatched. CDR3 size: 15 residues. The germline V gene has CDR1 MNHNY and CDR2 SVGAGI (reference sequence).

The V gene is TRBV14, the J gene TRBJ1-2, with D hard to call. Trimming took off 0 bases at V and 6 bases at J, with 5 bases between the two ends. Germline V lookup: CDR1 SGHDN, CDR2 FVKESK. This CDR3 is 12 amino acids long. The CDR3 DNA sequence: TGTGCCAGCAGCCAAGATGGAAATGGCTACACCTTC. It encodes CASSQDGNGYTF.

The J gene is TRBJ2-7, the V gene TRBV11-3; D gene ambiguous. In germline, CDR1 is SGHNT, CDR2 YENEEA. The CDR3 has 12 amino acids. Trimming stripped 4 bases from V and 7 bases from J, with 11 bases between. CDR3 nucleotide sequence: TGTGCCAGCAGCTCCAAGTACAATGAGCAGTACTTC. Its protein product is CASSSKYNEQYF.

The chain joins TRBV7-9 to TRBJ1-2; 7 bases match TRBD1. With 5 bases clipped from V and 7 bases from J, the junction kept 7 bases outside the gene matches. Germline values: CDR1 SEHNR, CDR2 FQNEAQ (reference sequence). This CDR3 contains 13 residues. CDR3 in amino acids: CASSVGTEPGYTF. CDR3 in DNA: TGTGCCAGCAGCGTAGGGACAGAGCCTGGCTACACCTTC.

The chain recombines TRBV13 with TRBJ2-7; 7 bases map to TRBD1. Germline V gene data show CDR1 as PRHDT and CDR2 as FYEKMQ (reference sequence). The J segment lost 1 base and the V segment lost 5 bases, leaving 8 bases of the junction unmatched. This CDR3 spans 15 amino acids. DNA of the CDR3: TGTGCCAGCAGCACTACAGGGGAAATTTCCTACGAGCAGTACTTC. It is translated as CASSTTGEISYEQYF.

This clonotype was seen only a few times. The chain has TRBV12-3 or TRBV12-4 and TRBJ2-1; D remains unclear. This CDR3 spans 13 amino acids. Trimming removed 5 bases at V and 4 bases at J, with 9 bases between. The CDR3 region has the DNA TGTGCCAGCAGTCCATTTAGATACAATGAGCAGTTCTTC. It translates to CASSPFRYNEQFF.

This clonotype was observed a few times. The chain is built from TRBV6-5 and TRBJ2-1; tentative D call: TRBD1 (6 bases). Per germline, CDR1 MNHEY and CDR2 SVGAGI. Trimming removed 7 bases at V and 1 base at J, with 14 bases between. The length of the CDR3 is 15 residues. The CDR3 here is CASNSRGRSYNEQFF. CDR3 nucleotide sequence: TGTGCCAGCAATTCCAGGGGAAGATCCTACAATGAGCAGTTCTTC.

The chain is built from TRBV20-1 and TRBJ2-7; D ambiguous. Germline CDR1 and CDR2: DFQATT and SNEGSKA (reference sequence). The CDR3 is made up of 14 amino acids. V was trimmed by 6 bases and J by 2 bases, leaving 17 bases between them. The CDR3 nucleotides are TGCAGTGCCAGGTGGGCAGATAATCCCTACGAGCAGTACTTC. Encoded protein: CSARWADNPYEQYF.

The chain uses TRBV5-5 and TRBJ2-1; D gene ambiguous. The length of the CDR3 is 13 residues. Germline CDR1 and CDR2: SGHKS and YYEKEE (reference sequence). The V end lost 6 bases, the J end lost 3 bases, and 10 bases lay between the germline ends. The CDR3 coding sequence is TGTGCCAGCATCGCTAATGACTACAATGAGCAGTTCTTC. This sequence encodes CASIANDYNEQFF. Using reference TRBV5-5 and TRBJ2-1 for the parts outside the CDR3, the full variable domain is DAGVTQSPTHLIKTRGQQVTLRCSPISGHKSVSWYQQVLGQGPQFIFQYYEKEERGRGNFPDRFSARQFPNYSSELNVNALLLGDSALYLCASIANDYNEQFFGPGTRLTVL.

The chain joins TRBV28 to TRBJ2-1; 8 bases map to TRBD1. The V and J ends lost 6 bases and 0 bases, in that order; junction bases with no gene match: 10. CDR1 is MDHEN, CDR2 SYDVKM, per germline. The CDR3 runs to 17 residues. CDR3 DNA: TGTGCCAGCAGACCGAGGACAGGGCTAGTCTCCTACAATGAGCAGTTCTTC. This translates into CASRPRTGLVSYNEQFF.

This sequence joins TRBV12-3 or TRBV12-4 and TRBJ2-1; tentative D call: TRBD1 (6 bases). This CDR3 has 15 residues. V dropped 3 bases and J dropped 5 bases, with 14 bases sitting between them. The CDR3 DNA is TGTGCCAGCAGTTTGTGGACAGTGAAGGACAATGAGCAGTTCTTC. Its translation is CASSLWTVKDNEQFF.